This T cell receptor (beta chain) was captured in a study of T cell responses to AZD1222 COVID-19 vaccine. Study results and caveats: The donors showed a predominance of white British ancestry and of females, with possible underestimation of clonal diversity. Seropositive at baseline were only a handful of AZD1222 recipients.

Germline values: CDR1 MNHEY, CDR2 SVGAGI. CDR3 length: 16 residues. V lost 0 bases and J 1 base, leaving 9 bases between the germline ends. Clones were read by immunoSEQ multiplex PCR, and TCRdb kept only the in-frame ones, dropping some. The sample has approximately 140,000 clones; more than 85% are singletons. A note on this clone: Its antigen is undetermined.

This TCR came from an adult in good health. The input for sequencing was peripheral blood, taken on day 0 of AZD1222 vaccination. V and J are TRBV6-5 and TRBJ2-2; a weak D match, TRBD2 (6 bases). CDR3 sequence (DNA): TGTGCCAGCAGTTACTCGGCGGGATGGAACACCGGGGAGCTGTTTTTT. Its protein product is CASSYSAGWNTGELFF.